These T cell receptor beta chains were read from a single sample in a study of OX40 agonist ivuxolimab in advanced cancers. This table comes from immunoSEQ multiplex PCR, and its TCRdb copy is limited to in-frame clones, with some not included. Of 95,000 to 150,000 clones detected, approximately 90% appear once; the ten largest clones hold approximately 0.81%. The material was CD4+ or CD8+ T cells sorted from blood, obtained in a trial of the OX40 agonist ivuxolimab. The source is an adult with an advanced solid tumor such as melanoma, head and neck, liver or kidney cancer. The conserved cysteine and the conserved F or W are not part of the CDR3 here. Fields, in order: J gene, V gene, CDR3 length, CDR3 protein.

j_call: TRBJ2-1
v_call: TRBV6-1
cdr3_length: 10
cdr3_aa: ASTNPDRVQF

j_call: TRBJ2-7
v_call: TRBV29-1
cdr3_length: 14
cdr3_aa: SVLLGAGVGGYEQY

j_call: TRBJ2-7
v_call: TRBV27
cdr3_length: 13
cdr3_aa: ASSLYGDRSYEQY

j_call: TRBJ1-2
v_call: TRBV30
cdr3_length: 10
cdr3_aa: ASFGTNYGYT

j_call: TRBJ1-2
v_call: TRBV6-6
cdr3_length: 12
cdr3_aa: ASRGQGLVGGYT

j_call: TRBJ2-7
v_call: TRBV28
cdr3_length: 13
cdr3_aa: ASSPGDGSPYEQY

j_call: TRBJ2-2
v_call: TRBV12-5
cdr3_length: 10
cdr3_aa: ASGEGAGELF

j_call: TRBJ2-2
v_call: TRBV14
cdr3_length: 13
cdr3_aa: ASSRDRGIPGELF

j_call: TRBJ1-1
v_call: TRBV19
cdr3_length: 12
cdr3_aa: APHSGGTNTEAF

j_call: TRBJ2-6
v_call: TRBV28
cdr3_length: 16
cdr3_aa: ASNPRRLKSSGANVLT

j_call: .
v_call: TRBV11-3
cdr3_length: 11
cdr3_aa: ASGSQSSYEQY

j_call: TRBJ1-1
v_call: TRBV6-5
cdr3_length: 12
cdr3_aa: ASSYQDRNTEAF

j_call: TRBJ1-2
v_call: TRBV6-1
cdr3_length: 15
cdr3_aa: ASSEVVTGPEGYGYT

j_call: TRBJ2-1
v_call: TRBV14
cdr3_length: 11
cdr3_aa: ASSLGTTDEQF

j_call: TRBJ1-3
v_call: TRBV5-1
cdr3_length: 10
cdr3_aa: ASSYNGNTIY

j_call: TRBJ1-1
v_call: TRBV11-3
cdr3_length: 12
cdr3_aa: ASSPTGRHTEAF

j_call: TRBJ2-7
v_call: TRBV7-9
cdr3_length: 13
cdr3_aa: ASSPRQGSSYEQY

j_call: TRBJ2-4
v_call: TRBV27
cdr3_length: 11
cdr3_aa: ASSLRHENIQY

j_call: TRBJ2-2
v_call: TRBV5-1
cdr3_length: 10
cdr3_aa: ASSLVPGELF

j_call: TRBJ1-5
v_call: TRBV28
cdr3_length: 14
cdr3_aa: ASSPLGGHNNQPQH

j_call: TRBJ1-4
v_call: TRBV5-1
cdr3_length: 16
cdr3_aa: ASSLAPRDSIRGEKLF

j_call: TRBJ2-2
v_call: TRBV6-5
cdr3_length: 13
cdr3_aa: ASSYMTDLTGELF

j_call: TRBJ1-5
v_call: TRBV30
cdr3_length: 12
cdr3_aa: AWSVFLSNQPQH

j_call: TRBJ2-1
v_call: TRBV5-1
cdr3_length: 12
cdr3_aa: ASSLGGFYNEQF

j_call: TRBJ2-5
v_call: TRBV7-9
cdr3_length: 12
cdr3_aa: ASSLQGLQETQY

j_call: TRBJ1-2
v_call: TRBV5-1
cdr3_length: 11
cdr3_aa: ASSLKPEFGYT

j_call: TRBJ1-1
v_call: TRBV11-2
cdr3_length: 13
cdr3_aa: ASSWQQEANTEAF

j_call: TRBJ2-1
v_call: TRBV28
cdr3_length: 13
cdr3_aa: ASSLTSGRPNEQF

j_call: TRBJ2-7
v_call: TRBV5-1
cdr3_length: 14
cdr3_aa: ASSLGGGDSSYEQY

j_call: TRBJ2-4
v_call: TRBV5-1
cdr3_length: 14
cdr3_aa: ASSLGTGFVKNIQY

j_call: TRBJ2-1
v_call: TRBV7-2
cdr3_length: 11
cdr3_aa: ASSLELPDEQF

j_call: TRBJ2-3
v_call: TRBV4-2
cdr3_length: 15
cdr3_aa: ASSQERRGGIKDTQY

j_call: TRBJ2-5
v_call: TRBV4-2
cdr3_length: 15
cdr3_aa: ASSQEFQQGGQETQY

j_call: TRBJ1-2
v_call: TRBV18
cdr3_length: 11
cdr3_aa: ASSPDRDYGYT

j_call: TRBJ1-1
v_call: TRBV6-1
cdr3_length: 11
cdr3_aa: ASSEGLNTEAF

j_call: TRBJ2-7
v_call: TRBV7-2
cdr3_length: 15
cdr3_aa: ASSLGTSLVMPYEQY

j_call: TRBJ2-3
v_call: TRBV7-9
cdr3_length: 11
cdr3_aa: ASSERRIDTQY

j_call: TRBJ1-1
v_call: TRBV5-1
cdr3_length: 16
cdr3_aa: ASSQAPGTGGTSTEAF

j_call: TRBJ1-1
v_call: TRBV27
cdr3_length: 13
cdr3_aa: ASSASPGRITEAF

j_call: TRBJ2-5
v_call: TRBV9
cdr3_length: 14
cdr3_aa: ASNLGEGASQETQY

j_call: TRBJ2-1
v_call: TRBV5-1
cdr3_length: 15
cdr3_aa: ASSFTWSGQGSNEQF

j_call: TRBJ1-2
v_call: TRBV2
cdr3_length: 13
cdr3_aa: ASSEGSGGGYGYT

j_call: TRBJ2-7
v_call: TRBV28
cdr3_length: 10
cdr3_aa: ASSRQGGEQY

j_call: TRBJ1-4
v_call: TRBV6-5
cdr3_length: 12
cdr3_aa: ASSYVGVGEKLF

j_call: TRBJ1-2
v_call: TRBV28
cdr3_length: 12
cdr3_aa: ASWFSGGNYGYT

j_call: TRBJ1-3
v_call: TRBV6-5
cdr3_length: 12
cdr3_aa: ASSSTETGNTIY

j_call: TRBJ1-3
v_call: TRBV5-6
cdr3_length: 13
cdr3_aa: ASSFISGYGNTIY

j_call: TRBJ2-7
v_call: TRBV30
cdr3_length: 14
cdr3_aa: AWSVFGQPALDEQY

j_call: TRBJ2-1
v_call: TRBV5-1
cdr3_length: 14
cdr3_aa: ASSSGTSGSGSEQF

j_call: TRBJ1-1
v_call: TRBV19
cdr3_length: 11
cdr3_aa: ASSIEARAEAF

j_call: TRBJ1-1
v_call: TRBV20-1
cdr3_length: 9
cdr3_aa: SASPGSEAF

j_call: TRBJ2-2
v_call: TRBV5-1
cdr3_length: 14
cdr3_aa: ASSFSGRADTGELF

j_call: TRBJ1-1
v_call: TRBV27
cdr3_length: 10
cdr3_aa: ASRTGYTEAF